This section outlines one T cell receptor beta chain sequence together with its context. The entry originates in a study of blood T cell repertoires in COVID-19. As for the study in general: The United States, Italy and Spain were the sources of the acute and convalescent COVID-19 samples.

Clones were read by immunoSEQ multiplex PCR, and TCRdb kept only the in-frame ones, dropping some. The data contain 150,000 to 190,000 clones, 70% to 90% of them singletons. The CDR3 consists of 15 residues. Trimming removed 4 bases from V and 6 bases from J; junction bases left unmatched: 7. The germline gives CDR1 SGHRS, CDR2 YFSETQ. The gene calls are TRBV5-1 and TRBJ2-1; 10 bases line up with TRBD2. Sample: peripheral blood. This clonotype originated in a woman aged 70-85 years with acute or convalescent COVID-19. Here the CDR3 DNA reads TGCGCCAGCAGCGGCATAGCGGGGGGTCCCAATGAGCAGTTCTTC. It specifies CASSGIAGGPNEQFF.